The entry below describes one T cell receptor (beta chain). Its antigen is unidentified. The CDR3 runs 11 residues. In germline, CDR1 is DFQATT, CDR2 SNEGSKA (reference sequence). Trimming pared 1 base from V and 9 bases from J, leaving 8 bases between. This record belongs to a study of cytomegalovirus exposure and HLA in healthy donors. The data were produced by immunoSEQ multiplex PCR, yet TCRdb's version contains in-frame clones alone and is incomplete. This sample carries more than 20,000 clones, approximately 96% of them seen once, and the ten largest clones take approximately 10%. Whole-study results and caveats: Cytomegalovirus association was assigned to about 150 TCR beta chains. Specificity for CMV antigens was confirmed in vitro for a few of the CMV-associated chains. Clusters of TCRs from the first cohort tended to co-occur in the 100 to 150 validation repertoires (as a later analysis found).

The sequence came from a man between 25 and 39 years old in good health and CMV-seropositive. The chain carries TRBV20-1 and TRBJ2-3; no definite D call. Sample: PBMCs. The CDR3 loop reads CSARVRETQYF. The DNA for the CDR3 is TGCAGTGCTAGAGTCCGAGAAACGCAGTATTTT.